This T cell receptor (beta chain) was obtained from a study of persistence of HIV-infected CD4 T cells. CDR3 length: 19 residues. Germline CDR1 and CDR2: LGHDT and YNNKEL (reference sequence). After removal of 4 bases from V and 5 bases from J, the junction contained 15 bases not matched to a gene. Lysates of CMV-infected fibroblasts at around 9.9 ug/mL stimulated these cells. CD40L/CD69 double-negative CD45RO-high memory CD4+ T cells were collected. This clone came up once. Its antigen remains unidentified. Sequencing used immunoSEQ version 4 in survey mode. Assay used: immunoSEQ multiplex PCR; TCRdb lists only in-frame clones, some missing. The data contain some 48,000 clones, around 75% of them singletons.

The sample here was CD4+ T cells sorted from PBMCs after approximately 20-hour stimulation, taken from a patient who received antiretroviral therapy. This chain uses TRBV3-1 (or the pseudogene TRBV3-2) with TRBJ2-4; 12 nucleotides agree with TRBD2. The receptor was isolated from an adult man with HIV who was CMV-seropositive. Here the CDR3 reads CASSPFYPTSGRKENIQYF. In nucleotides, the CDR3 is TGTGCCAGCAGCCCCTTTTACCCGACTAGCGGGAGAAAAGAAAACATTCAGTACTTC.